These T cell receptor beta chains were read from a single sample in a study of T cell changes during pregnancy in multiple sclerosis. Profiling relied on immunoSEQ multiplex PCR, and the TCRdb table lists in-frame clones only, not all of them. This sample has about 60,000 clones, with about 92% found just once. Sample: peripheral blood, taken in the second trimester of pregnancy. The source is a female donor in good health, enrolled as a control in a pregnancy study. Both conserved end residues are part of each CDR3. D genes are given only for firm matches. Size tells how often a clone was seen (once, few, many) or the class of an expanded clone, and some rows leave it out.

>TRBJ1-1|.|TRBV6-5|.
TGTGCCAGCAGGGGATTCGACAGGAACACTGAAGCTTTCTTT
CASRGFDRNTEAFF
>TRBJ2-5|.|TRBV6-5|.
TGTGCCAGCAGCCAGGGTCGCAAAGAGACCCAGTACTTC
CASSQGRKETQYF
>TRBJ1-1|few|TRBV6-1|.
TGTGCCAGCAGTGAAGCACAGGGTGATGAAGCTTTCTTT
CASSEAQGDEAFF
>TRBJ1-2|.|TRBV5-1|TRBD1
TGCGCCAGCAGCCGAGGACAGGGCGGGGATGGCTACACCTTC
CASSRGQGGDGYTF
>TRBJ1-4|.|TRBV28|.
TGTGCCAGCCATTGGGGCAGGGCTAATAATGAAAAACTGTTTTTT
CASHWGRANNEKLFF
>TRBJ1-2|.|TRBV25-1|.
TGTGCCAGCAGTCCCAGAGTGGGGCAGGGAAGAGATGGCTACACCTTC
CASSPRVGQGRDGYTF
>TRBJ2-3|.|TRBV7-2|TRBD1
TGTGCCAGCAGCGGACAGGGGGGCACAGATACGCAGTATTTT
CASSGQGGTDTQYF
>TRBJ2-1|.|TRBV10-3|TRBD1
TGTGCCATCGTTGGGACAGGGGACCACAATGAGCAGTTCTTC
CAIVGTGDHNEQFF
>TRBJ2-3|.|TRBV7-9|TRBD1
TGTGCCAGCAGCCCAGTGGGGACAGGGTACACAGATACGCAGTATTTT
CASSPVGTGYTDTQYF
>TRBJ2-7|.|TRBV28|.
TGTGCCAGCAGTTTTGTACCCGACAGTACAAATCCCTACGAGCAGTACTTC
CASSFVPDSTNPYEQYF
>TRBJ2-1|.|TRBV6-1|.
TGTGCCAGCAGTGACTACAAGGAAGGGGTCTACAATGAGCAGTTCTTC
CASSDYKEGVYNEQFF
>TRBJ2-1|once|TRBV2|.
TGTGCCAGCAGTGAAAACATAGGGAGGTTGGATGGTGAGCAGTTCTTC
CASSENIGRLDGEQFF
>TRBJ2-2|.|TRBV10-3|.
TGTGCCATCAGTGTGAAGGGGATGAGTGGCCGGGAGCTGTTTTTT
CAISVKGMSGRELFF
>TRBJ1-1|.|TRBV19|TRBD1
TGTGCCAGTACTATCGGACAGGGAGCCACTGAAGCTTTCTTT
CASTIGQGATEAFF
>TRBJ2-3|.|TRBV6-4|.
TGTGCCAGCAGTGATAATCCCGGCACAGATACGCAGTATTTT
CASSDNPGTDTQYF
>TRBJ2-2|.|TRBV7-9|TRBD1
TGTGCCAGCAGCTCCCTTTTAGACAGGGTTGACGGGGAGCTGTTTTTT
CASSSLLDRVDGELFF
>TRBJ2-7|.|TRBV7-3|.
TGTGCCAGCAGCCCCGGAGGCCCGTACGAGCAGTACTTC
CASSPGGPYEQYF
>TRBJ1-6|.|TRBV19|TRBD1
TGTGCCACGTCCCGGGACAGGGTTTCACCCCTCCACTTT
CATSRDRVSPLHF
>TRBJ2-1|.|TRBV27|.
TGTGCCAGCAGTTTGACCTCTGGGAGCCATGAGCAGTTCTTC
CASSLTSGSHEQFF
>TRBJ2-3|.|TRBV4-1|TRBD2
TGCGCCAGCAGCCAAGATTGGGGCGGGGGGAGAGATACGCAGTATTTT
CASSQDWGGGRDTQYF
>TRBJ2-2|once|TRBV9|TRBD2
TGTGCCAGCAGCGTAGTGGGAAAAGCGGGAGACACCGGGGAGCTGTTTTTT
CASSVVGKAGDTGELFF
>TRBJ2-1|.|TRBV4-1|TRBD2
TGCGCCAGCACCTCGACTAGCGGGATCAATGAGCAGTTCTTC
CASTSTSGINEQFF
>TRBJ2-3|once|TRBV28|.
TGTGCCAGCAGTTTTCAGCGGGTTATCACAGATACGCAGTATTTT
CASSFQRVITDTQYF
>TRBJ1-2|.|TRBV6-6|.
TGTGCCAGCAGTTACCATCAGGGGTCCGACTATGGCTACACCTTC
CASSYHQGSDYGYTF
>TRBJ1-2|.|TRBV5-4|TRBD1
TGTGCCAGCAGCTTCGAGGCAGGGGGCTCCGGTGGCTACACCTTC
CASSFEAGGSGGYTF
>TRBJ1-2|.|TRBV29-1|.
TGCAGCGTTGATTTGAACAGGGCGGACTACACCTTC
CSVDLNRADYTF
>TRBJ2-2|.|TRBV27|.
TGTGCCAGCAGACTCGGGACTCTCACCGGGGAGCTGTTTTTT
CASRLGTLTGELFF
>TRBJ1-2|few|TRBV6-4|TRBD1
TGTGCCAGCAGAACCGCTCCAGGGGGCTATGGCTACACCTTC
CASRTAPGGYGYTF
>TRBJ2-2|.|TRBV5-1|TRBD1
TGCGCCAGCAGCTTGGGTGACAGGGTCACCGGGGAGCTGTTTTTT
CASSLGDRVTGELFF